Each of the 22 T cell receptor beta chains below was sequenced from the same sample in a study of blood T cells in healthy people across ages. The second PCR ran about 6 to 12 cycles with a sample-barcoded 5' primer and J-beta primers. Each CDR3 protein is one row after TCRdb ran MiXCR on the 5' RACE reads. The top ten clones hold roughly 10% of a sample with 750,000 to 950,000 distinct CDR3 sequences, about 27% of them seen once. This sample was shared with a second study, whose subject was T cells of mothers and their children.

The material sequenced was blood. Receptor source: a woman aged 40 to 50 in good health.

The chain has TRBV2 and TRBJ2-5; 7 bases align to TRBD1. V was pared by 6 bases and J by 2 bases, with 6 bases of the junction left unmatched. Germline V gene sequence: CDR1 SNHLY, CDR2 FYNNEI. The CDR3 has 14 amino acids. The CDR3 DNA sequence: TGTGCCAGCAGACCGGGACAGCTTCAAGAGACCCAGTACTTC. It yields the protein CASRPGQLQETQYF.

This chain uses TRBV29-1 with TRBJ2-5, with D unresolved. Germline values: CDR1 SQVTM, CDR2 ANQGSEA. The CDR3 consists of 15 residues. The ends were cut back, 0 bases at V and 5 bases at J, with 16 bases in the middle. In DNA form, the CDR3 reads TGCAGCGTTGAAGATGGGCTCCCCCCTCTGGAGACCCAGTACTTC. Protein: CSVEDGLPPLETQYF.

This clonotype appeared a few times. The chain links TRBV5-1 to TRBJ2-1; 12 bases match TRBD2. V gave up 3 bases and J gave up 8 bases; unmatched junction bases: 9. The CDR3 loop spans 16 amino acids. Germline CDR1 and CDR2: SGHRS and YFSETQ. CDR3 region: CASSSRASGGEDEQFF. The DNA of the CDR3 is TGCGCCAGCAGCTCGAGGGCTAGCGGGGGGGAAGATGAGCAGTTCTTC.

This sequence joins TRBV5-5 and TRBJ1-6; D is unresolved. CDR1 is SGHKS and CDR2 is YYEKEE in the germline V gene (reference sequence). This CDR3 is 15 amino acids long. With 4 bases removed from V and 2 bases from J, the gap between germline ends came to 10 bases. This CDR3 is CASSLDDTYNSPLHF. CDR3 bases: TGTGCCAGCAGCCTGGACGATACCTATAATTCACCCCTCCACTTT.

This clonotype was picked up a small number of times. The genes are TRBV28 and TRBJ2-6; possibly TRBD1 for D (5 bases). This CDR3 has 17 residues. CDR1 and CDR2 (germline): MDHEN, SYDVKM. V lost 6 bases and J 1 base, leaving 16 bases between the germline ends. CDR3 nucleotides: TGTGCCAGCAGACGGACCCGAAGGGGATCTGGGGCCAACGTCCTGACTTTC. The encoded protein is CASRRTRRGSGANVLTF.

J is TRBJ2-5 and V is TRBV28, with 8 bases that match TRBD1. Matching the DNA end better, TRBJ2-7 makes the J call doubtful. The CDR3 consists of 20 residues. Germline V gene lookup returns CDR1 MDHEN and CDR2 SYDVKM. The CDR3 reads CASSPSGTGDLSGPNYEQYF. In DNA, the CDR3 is TGTGCCAGCAGTCCCTCCGGGACAGGAGACCTTAGCGGTCCTAACTACGAGCAGTACTTC.

The V gene is TRBV7-8, the J gene TRBJ2-5; 7 bases fit TRBD1. From germline, CDR1 is SGHVS and CDR2 FQNEAQ. This CDR3 is 15 amino acids long. Unmatched junction bases numbered 11, after V lost 5 bases and J lost 5 bases. CDR3 loop: CASSTGTAQWETQYF. The CDR3, as DNA: TGTGCCAGCAGCACAGGGACAGCCCAGTGGGAGACCCAGTACTTC.

The V call is TRBV11-1, the J call TRBJ1-2; the D gene is possibly TRBD1 (5 bases). V lost 5 bases to trimming and J lost 4 bases, with 14 bases between them. CDR1 is SGHAT, CDR2 FQDESV, per germline (reference sequence). The CDR3 extends over 14 amino acids. CDR3 in DNA: TGTGCCAGCAGCCCGGAGCCGGGGGGCTATGGCTACACCTTC. Its protein is CASSPEPGGYGYTF.

The V and J genes are TRBV12-3 or TRBV12-4 and TRBJ2-3; 14 bases map to TRBD2. V dropped 6 bases and J dropped 4; count of bases not matched to a gene: 9. CDR3 length: 17 residues. As DNA, the CDR3 is TGTGCCAGCAGGTTGAGGACTAGCGGGGGGAAAGCAGATACGCAGTATTTT. Its translation is CASRLRTSGGKADTQYF.

This chain joins TRBV29-1 and TRBJ1-1; D uncertain. Trimming shortened V by 4 bases and J by 7 bases, and 7 bases separated the two germline ends. CDR1 and CDR2 from the germline V gene are SQVTM and ANQGSEA. This CDR3 has 10 residues. This chain's CDR3 is CSVVQGEAFF. CDR3 coding DNA: TGCAGCGTTGTTCAAGGTGAAGCTTTCTTT.

This clonotype appeared a few times. One end of the junction does not line up with germline, which may come from a read error. The chain combines TRBV12-3 or TRBV12-4 with TRBJ2-7; maybe TRBD1 (6 bases). CDR3 length: 13 amino acids. In DNA, the CDR3 is TGTGCCAGTAGTTTGTACAGGGCCTACGAGCAGTACTTC. It translates to CASSLYRAYEQYF.

This clonotype was detected ten times or more. The CDR3 DNA is TGTGCCAGCACACTGGGCGGGATCTACGAGCAGTACTTC. Its protein product is CASTLGGIYEQYF. The genes are TRBV5-8 and TRBJ2-7; D might be TRBD2 (6 bases). This CDR3 has 13 amino acids. Between the trimmed V and J ends, which lost 6 bases and 3 bases, there was a span of 13 bases. Germline-derived CDR1 and CDR2 are SGHTS and YDEGEE.

This clonotype was counted only a few times. The rearrangement joins TRBV7-9 to TRBJ2-7; weak D call: TRBD1 (5 bases). CDR3 length: 16 residues. V gave up 2 bases and J gave up 1 base, with 15 bases separating them. Germline assignment: CDR1 SEHNR and CDR2 FQNEAQ (reference sequence). CDR3 residues: CASSLLGDVISYEQYF. CDR3 sequence (DNA): TGTGCCAGCAGCTTATTAGGGGATGTAATATCCTACGAGCAGTACTTC.

This chain uses TRBV9 with TRBJ2-5; tentative D call: TRBD2 (6 bases). Matching the DNA end better, TRBJ2-7 makes the J call doubtful. The germline V gene has CDR1 SGDLS and CDR2 YYNGEE. This CDR3 has 13 residues. CDR3 residues: CASSAPWGDEQYF. The DNA for the CDR3 is TGTGCCAGCAGCGCCCCTTGGGGGGACGAGCAGTACTTC.

V is TRBV7-2 and J is TRBJ2-3; 15 nucleotides align to TRBD2. Looked up from germline, CDR1 is SGHTA and CDR2 is FQGNSA. J was trimmed by 8 bases and V by 1 base; bases with no gene match: 1. The CDR3 length is 15 residues. The CDR3 sequence is CASSLGTSGRVTQYF. The CDR3 DNA sequence: TGTGCCAGCAGCTTAGGGACTAGCGGGAGGGTTACGCAGTATTTT. The full variable domain, in which reference TRBV7-2 and TRBJ2-3 provide the parts outside the CDR3, is GAGVSQSPSNKVTEKGKDVELRCDPISGHTALYWYRQSLGQGLEFLIYFQGNSAPDKSGLPSDRFSAERTGGSVSTLTIQRTQQEDSAVYLCASSLGTSGRVTQYFGPGTRLTVL.

Concerning this clonotype: A clone one base away is much larger, so this may be a read error. The genes are TRBV6-2 or TRBV6-3 and TRBJ1-1, with a possible D match to TRBD1 (5 bases). The CDR3 length is 14 residues. Germline-derived CDR1 and CDR2 are MNHEY and SVGEGT. DNA for the CDR3: TGTGTCAGCAGCGACGGGACGGGGAACACTGAAGCTTTCTTT. Amino acids: CVSSDGTGNTEAFF.

This clonotype was recorded many times. The rearrangement uses TRBV6-7 and TRBJ2-1; D possibly corresponds to TRBD2 (5 bases). TRBV6-7 is classed as an ORF, of uncertain function. The CDR3 is made up of 17 amino acids. The V end was cut by 2 bases, the J end by 0 bases, with 14 bases between. CDR3 protein: CASSYIGVSSSYNEQFF. The DNA of the CDR3 is TGTGCCAGCAGTTACATCGGGGTCTCTAGCTCCTACAATGAGCAGTTCTTC.

The CDR3 loop is CASSFDNRIANYGYTF. For the CDR3, the DNA is TGCGCCAGCAGCTTCGACAATCGGATAGCTAACTATGGCTACACCTTC. The chain joins TRBV5-1 to TRBJ1-2; D gene ambiguous. This CDR3 spans 16 amino acids. Germline V CDR1 and CDR2: SGHRS, YFSETQ. V shed 2 bases and J shed 0 bases, with 14 bases lying between them.

The table lists this clonotype with many counts. The chain links TRBV7-2 to TRBJ2-7; possible D gene TRBD1, 6 bases. V lost 4 bases and J 4 bases, leaving 11 bases between the germline ends. This CDR3 contains 13 residues. Per germline, CDR1 SGHTA and CDR2 FQGNSA. The CDR3 sequence: CASSYLGAYEQYF. CDR3 bases: TGTGCCAGCAGCTACCTGGGGGCTTACGAGCAGTACTTC. Full variable domain (remainder filled in from reference TRBV7-2 and TRBJ2-7): GAGVSQSPSNKVTEKGKDVELRCDPISGHTALYWYRQSLGQGLEFLIYFQGNSAPDKSGLPSDRFSAERTGGSVSTLTIQRTQQEDSAVYLCASSYLGAYEQYFGPGTRLTVT.

Ten or more counts support this clonotype. The rearrangement joins TRBV28 to TRBJ1-2, with 9 bases identical to TRBD1. The junction had 4 bases not matched to a gene; V was cut back by 5 bases and J by 6 bases. Germline loops: CDR1 MDHEN, CDR2 SYDVKM. The CDR3 length is 13 residues. The CDR3 DNA is TGTGCCAGCAGTACACGGACAGGGGATGGCTACACCTTC. It specifies CASSTRTGDGYTF.

V usage is TRBV20-1 and J usage is TRBJ1-1, with D possibly matching TRBD1 (6 bases). The CDR3 consists of 16 residues. Per germline, CDR1 DFQATT and CDR2 SNEGSKA (reference sequence). Between the trimmed V and J ends, which lost 0 bases and 5 bases, there was a span of 19 bases. The CDR3 protein is CSARDPRGIMGTEAFF. The CDR3 region has the DNA TGCAGTGCTAGAGATCCCAGGGGAATCATGGGGACTGAAGCTTTCTTT.

This clonotype was counted only a few times. The chain has TRBV19 and TRBJ2-7, with D maybe TRBD2 (6 bases). V was pared by 3 bases and J by 4 bases, with 13 bases between. The V gene's germline CDR1 is LNHDA and CDR2 SQIVND (reference sequence). The CDR3 spans 14 residues. CDR3 region: CASSMQGGLYEQYF. CDR3 nucleotide sequence: TGTGCCAGTAGTATGCAGGGAGGATTGTACGAGCAGTACTTC.